The clone carrying this TCR beta chain has at least ten counts. Its target is unknown. There were TCR beta CDR3 regions amplified from RNA transcripts. Carried out on the TCR CDR3, a first-round RT-PCR used the HTBI primer set. TCRdb passed the multiplex PCR reads through MiXCR, listing each CDR3 protein once. The sample has 600,000 or so distinct CDR3 sequences; 14% are singletons. V was clipped by 5 bases and J by 7 bases, with 25 bases between them. CDR1 and CDR2 from the germline V gene are SGHAT and FQNNGV. This CDR3 contains 17 residues. This specimen comes from a study of T cells in Graves' hyperthyroidism and ophthalmopathy. General study findings and limits: Ophthalmopathy was distinguished from stable hyperthyroidism by 13 V-J signatures.

Ophthalmopathy cases met thresholds of Clinical Activity Score at least 3, NOSPECS grade at least 4 and duration under 3 months. The sequence came from a woman aged 45 to 65 with Graves' ophthalmopathy. The sequencing input was blood. The chain has TRBV11-2 and TRBJ2-3; a possible D gene is TRBD2 (7 bases). The CDR3 nucleotides are TGTGCCAGCAGCCCCCTGGGGGCGGGAGTAGCAGTCAATACGCAGTATTTT. As protein: CASSPLGAGVAVNTQYF.